This T cell receptor beta chain was profiled in a study of shared clonotypes between healthy human individuals. The protocol was immunoSEQ multiplex PCR, while the TCRdb copy is restricted to in-frame clones and leaves out a portion. The sample yields 800,000 to 1,200,000 clones, approximately 80% seen once. All donors qualified as healthy HIV-negative adults and had experienced no recent acute infections or vaccinations. In germline, CDR1 is MDHEN, CDR2 SYDVKM. The trim removed 7 bases at V and 0 bases at J, leaving 9 bases unmatched. CDR3 length equals 16 residues. The clonotype originates from a man aged 18-30 years in good health. Some clones in this sample may be carry-over from other donors' samples. This chain connects TRBV28 to TRBJ2-7, with TRBD2 matching 10 bases. The sample consisted of memory CD4+ T cells from PBMCs. The sample's subset: CD45RA-negative fraction. The CDR3 spells CASTPELAGISYEQYF. DNA for the CDR3: TGTGCCAGCACCCCCGAACTAGCGGGGATCTCCTACGAGCAGTACTTC.